Here is one T cell receptor beta chain with its context. No antigen is known for it. Sample-barcoded 5' priming and a J-beta primer mix drove a second PCR of 7 to 11 cycles. One entry per CDR3 protein, called by TCRdb with MiXCR from the 5' RACE reads. The top ten clones hold 7.7% of a sample with about 1,500,000 distinct CDR3 sequences, roughly 27% of them seen once. The data belong to a study of blood T cells in healthy people across ages. Study-wide findings and caveats: The study regarded diversity estimates from one million T cells as underestimates.

The junction had 10 bases not matched to a gene; V was cut back by 3 bases and J by 5 bases. CDR3 size: 15 residues. Per the germline V gene, CDR1 is SGHRS and CDR2 is YFSETQ. Sequenced material: blood. V usage is TRBV5-1 and J usage is TRBJ1-2, with 7 bases identical to TRBD1. The receptor's source is a woman aged 30 to 39 in good health. This CDR3 reads CASSSTPGQKYGYTF. For the CDR3, the DNA is TGCGCCAGCAGCTCAACACCGGGACAGAAATATGGCTACACCTTC.